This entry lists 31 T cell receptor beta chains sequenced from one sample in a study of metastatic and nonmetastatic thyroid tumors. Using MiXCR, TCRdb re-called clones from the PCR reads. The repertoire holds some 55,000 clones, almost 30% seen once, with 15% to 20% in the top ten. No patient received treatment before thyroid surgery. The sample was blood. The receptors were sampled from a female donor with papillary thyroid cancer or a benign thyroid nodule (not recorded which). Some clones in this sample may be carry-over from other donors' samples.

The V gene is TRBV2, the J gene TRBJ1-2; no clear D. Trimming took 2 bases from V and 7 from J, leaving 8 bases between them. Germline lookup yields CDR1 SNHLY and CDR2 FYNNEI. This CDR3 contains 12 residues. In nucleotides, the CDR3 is TGTGCCAGCAGTGAACGTCAGGCTGGCTACACCTTC. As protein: CASSERQAGYTF.

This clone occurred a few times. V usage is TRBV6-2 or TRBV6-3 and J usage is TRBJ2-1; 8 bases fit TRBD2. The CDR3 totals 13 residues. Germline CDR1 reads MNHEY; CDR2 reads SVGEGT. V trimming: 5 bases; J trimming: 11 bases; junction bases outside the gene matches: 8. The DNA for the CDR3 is TGTGCCAGCAGTAATTCTCAGCGGGAGAAGCAGTTCTTC. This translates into CASSNSQREKQFF.

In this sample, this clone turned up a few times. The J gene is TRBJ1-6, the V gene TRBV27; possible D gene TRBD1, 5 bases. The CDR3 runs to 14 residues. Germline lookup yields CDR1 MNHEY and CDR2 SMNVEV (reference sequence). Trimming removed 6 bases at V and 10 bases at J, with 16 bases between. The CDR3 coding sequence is TGTGCCAGCAGCTTAAACAGGCGGGTATCACCCCTCCACTTT. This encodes CASSLNRRVSPLHF.

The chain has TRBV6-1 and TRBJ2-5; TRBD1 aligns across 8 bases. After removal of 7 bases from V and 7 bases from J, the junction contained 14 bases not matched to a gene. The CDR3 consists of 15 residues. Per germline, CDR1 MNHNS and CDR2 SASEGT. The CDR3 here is CASTVGRGQSGTQYF. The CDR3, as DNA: TGTGCCAGCACCGTAGGCAGGGGGCAATCGGGGACCCAGTACTTC.

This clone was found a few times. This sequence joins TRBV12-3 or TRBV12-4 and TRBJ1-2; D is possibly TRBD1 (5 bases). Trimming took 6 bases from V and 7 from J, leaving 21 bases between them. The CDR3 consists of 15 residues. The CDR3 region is CASSSSDGTLSGYTF. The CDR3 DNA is TGTGCCAGCAGCTCCTCGGACGGGACCCTATCTGGCTACACCTTC.

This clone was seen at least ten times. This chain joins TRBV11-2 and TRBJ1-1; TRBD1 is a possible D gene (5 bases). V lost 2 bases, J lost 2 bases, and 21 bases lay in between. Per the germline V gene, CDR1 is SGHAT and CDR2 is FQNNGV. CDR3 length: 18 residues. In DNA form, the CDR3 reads TGTGCCAGCAGCTTATATGGGCGGCATGGACAAGCTAACACTGAAGCTTTCTTT. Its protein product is CASSLYGRHGQANTEAFF.

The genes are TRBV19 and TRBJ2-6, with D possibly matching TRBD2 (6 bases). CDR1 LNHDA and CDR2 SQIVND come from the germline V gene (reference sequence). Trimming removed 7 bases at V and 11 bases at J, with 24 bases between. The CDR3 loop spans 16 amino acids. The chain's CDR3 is CASMSTGLPGVYVLTF. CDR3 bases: TGTGCCAGTATGTCCACGGGACTCCCTGGGGTCTACGTCCTGACTTTC.

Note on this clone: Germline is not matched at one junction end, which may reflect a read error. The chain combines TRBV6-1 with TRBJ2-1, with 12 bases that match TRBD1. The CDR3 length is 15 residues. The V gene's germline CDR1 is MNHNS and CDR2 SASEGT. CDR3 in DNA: TGTGCCAGCAGCGAAGGGGACAGGGGGCCTAATGAGCAGTTCTTC. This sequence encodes CASSEGDRGPNEQFF.

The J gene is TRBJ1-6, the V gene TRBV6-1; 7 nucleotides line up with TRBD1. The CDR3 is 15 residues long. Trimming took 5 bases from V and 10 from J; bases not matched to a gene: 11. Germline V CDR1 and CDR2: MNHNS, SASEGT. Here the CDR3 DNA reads TGTGCCAGCAGTCGATCAGCAGGGGGAGAGTCACCCCTCCACTTT. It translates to CASSRSAGGESPLHF.

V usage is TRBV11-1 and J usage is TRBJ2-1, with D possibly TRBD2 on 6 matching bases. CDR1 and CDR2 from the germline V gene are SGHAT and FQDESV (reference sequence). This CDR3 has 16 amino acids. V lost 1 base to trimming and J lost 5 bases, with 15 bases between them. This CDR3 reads CASSLDPGLKDNEQFF. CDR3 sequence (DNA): TGTGCCAGCAGCTTAGACCCGGGACTGAAAGACAATGAGCAGTTCTTC.

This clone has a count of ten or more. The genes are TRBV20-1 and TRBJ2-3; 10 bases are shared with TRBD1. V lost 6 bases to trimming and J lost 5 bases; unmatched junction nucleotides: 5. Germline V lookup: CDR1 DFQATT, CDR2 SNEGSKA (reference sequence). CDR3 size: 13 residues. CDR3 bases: TGCAGTGCCGGACAGGGGGGTAGAGATACGCAGTATTTT. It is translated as CSAGQGGRDTQYF.

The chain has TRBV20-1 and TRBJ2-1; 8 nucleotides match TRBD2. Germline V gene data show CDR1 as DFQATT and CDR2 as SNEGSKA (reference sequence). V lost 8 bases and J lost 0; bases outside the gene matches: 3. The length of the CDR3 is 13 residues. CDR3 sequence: CSLLADSYNEQFF. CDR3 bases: TGCAGTTTACTAGCGGACTCCTACAATGAGCAGTTCTTC.

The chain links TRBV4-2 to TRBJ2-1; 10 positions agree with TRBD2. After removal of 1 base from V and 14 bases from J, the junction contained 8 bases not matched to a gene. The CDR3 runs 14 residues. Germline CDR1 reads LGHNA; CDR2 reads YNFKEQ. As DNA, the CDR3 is TGTGCCAGCAGCCAAGTGGAAGCGGGAGGGCCCAAGTTCTTC. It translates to CASSQVEAGGPKFF.

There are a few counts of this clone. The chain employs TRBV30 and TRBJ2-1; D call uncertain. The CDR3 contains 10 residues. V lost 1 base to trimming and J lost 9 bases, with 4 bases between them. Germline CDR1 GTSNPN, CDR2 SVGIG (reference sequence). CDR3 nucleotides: TGTGCCTGGAGTGGAGGTGAGCAGTTCTTC. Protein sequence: CAWSGGEQFF.

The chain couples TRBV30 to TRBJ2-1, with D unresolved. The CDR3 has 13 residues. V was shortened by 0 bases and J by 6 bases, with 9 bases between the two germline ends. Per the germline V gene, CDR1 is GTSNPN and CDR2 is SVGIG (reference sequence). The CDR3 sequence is CAWSVRLANEQFF. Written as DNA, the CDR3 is TGTGCCTGGAGTGTACGGCTGGCCAATGAGCAGTTCTTC.

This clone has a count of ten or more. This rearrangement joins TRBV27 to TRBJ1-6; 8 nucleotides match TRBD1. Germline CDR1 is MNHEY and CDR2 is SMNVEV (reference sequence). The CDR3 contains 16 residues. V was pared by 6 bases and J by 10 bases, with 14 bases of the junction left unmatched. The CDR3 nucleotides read TGTGCCAGCAGGGTCCGCCAGGGGGCAGGAGGGTCACCCCTCCACTTT. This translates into CASRVRQGAGGSPLHF.

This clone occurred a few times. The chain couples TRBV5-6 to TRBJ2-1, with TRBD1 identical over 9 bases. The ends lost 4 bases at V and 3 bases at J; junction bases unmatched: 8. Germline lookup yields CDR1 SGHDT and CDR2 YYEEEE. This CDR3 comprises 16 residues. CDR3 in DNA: TGTGCCAGCAGCCCTGACAGGGGGGAAGTCTACAATGAGCAGTTCTTC. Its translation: CASSPDRGEVYNEQFF.

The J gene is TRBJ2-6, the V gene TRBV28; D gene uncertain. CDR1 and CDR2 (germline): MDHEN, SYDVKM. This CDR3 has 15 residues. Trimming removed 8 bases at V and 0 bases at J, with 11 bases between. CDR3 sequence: CASGAGVSGANVLTF. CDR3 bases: TGTGCCAGCGGTGCAGGAGTCTCTGGGGCCAACGTCCTGACTTTC.

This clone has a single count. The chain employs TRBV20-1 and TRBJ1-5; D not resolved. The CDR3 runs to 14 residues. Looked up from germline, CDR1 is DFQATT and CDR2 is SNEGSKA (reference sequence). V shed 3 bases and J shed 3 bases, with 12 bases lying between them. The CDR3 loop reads CSASGPDINQPQHF. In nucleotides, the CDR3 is TGCAGTGCTAGTGGCCCAGACATCAATCAGCCCCAGCATTTT.

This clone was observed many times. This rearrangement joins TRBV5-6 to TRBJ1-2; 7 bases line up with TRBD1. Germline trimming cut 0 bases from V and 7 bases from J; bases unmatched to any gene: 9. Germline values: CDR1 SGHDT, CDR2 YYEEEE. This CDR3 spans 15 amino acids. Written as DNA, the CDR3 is TGTGCCAGCAGCTTGGGACAGGGAATGCAGTGTGGCTACACCTTC. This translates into CASSLGQGMQCGYTF.

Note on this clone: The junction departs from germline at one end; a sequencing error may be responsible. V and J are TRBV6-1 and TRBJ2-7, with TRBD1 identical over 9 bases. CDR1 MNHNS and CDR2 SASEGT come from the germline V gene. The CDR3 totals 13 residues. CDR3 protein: CASSEAWTGELYF. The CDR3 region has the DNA TGTGCCAGCAGTGAAGCTTGGACAGGGGAGCTGTACTTC.

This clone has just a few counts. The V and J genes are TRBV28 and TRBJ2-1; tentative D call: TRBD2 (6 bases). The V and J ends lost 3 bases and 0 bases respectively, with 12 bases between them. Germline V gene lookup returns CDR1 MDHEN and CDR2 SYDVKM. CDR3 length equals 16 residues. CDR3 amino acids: CASSFVAGSSYNEQFF. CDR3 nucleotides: TGTGCCAGCAGTTTCGTCGCGGGGAGCTCCTACAATGAGCAGTTCTTC.

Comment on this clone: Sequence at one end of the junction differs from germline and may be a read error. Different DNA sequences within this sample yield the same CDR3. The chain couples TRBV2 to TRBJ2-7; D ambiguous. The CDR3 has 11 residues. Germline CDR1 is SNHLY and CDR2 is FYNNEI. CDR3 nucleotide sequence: TGTGCCAGCAGTGAAGCACACGAACAGTACTTC. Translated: CASSEAHEQYF.

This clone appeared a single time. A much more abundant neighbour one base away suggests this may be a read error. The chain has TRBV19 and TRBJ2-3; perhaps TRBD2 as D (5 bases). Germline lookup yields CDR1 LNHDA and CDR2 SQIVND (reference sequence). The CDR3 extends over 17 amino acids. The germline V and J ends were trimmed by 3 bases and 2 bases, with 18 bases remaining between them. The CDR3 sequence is CASSIRALAGDTDTQYF. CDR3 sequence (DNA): TGTGCCAGTAGTATTCGGGCTTTGGCCGGGGACACAGATACGCAGTATTTT. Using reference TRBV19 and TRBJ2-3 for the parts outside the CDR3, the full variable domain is DGGITQSPKYLFRKEGQNVTLSCEQNLNHDAMYWYRQDPGQGLRLIYYSQIVNDFQKGDIAEGYSVSREKKESFPLTVTSAQKNPTAFYLCASSIRALAGDTDTQYFGPGTRLTVL.

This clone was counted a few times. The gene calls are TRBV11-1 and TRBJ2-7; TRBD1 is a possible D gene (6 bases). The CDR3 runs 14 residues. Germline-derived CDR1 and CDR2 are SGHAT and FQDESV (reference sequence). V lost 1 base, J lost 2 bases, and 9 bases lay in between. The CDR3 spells CASSLEGQTYEQYF. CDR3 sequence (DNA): TGTGCCAGCAGCTTAGAGGGACAAACCTACGAGCAGTACTTC. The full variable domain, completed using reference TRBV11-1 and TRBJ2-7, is EAEVAQSPRYKITEKSQAVAFWCDPISGHATLYWYRQILGQGPELLVQFQDESVVDDSQLPKDRFSAERLKGVDSTLKIQPAELGDSAMYLCASSLEGQTYEQYFGPGTRLTVT.

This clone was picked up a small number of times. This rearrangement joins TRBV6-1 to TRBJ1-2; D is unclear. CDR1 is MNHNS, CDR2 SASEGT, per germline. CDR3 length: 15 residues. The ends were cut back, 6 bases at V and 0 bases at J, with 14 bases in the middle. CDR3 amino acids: CASSLYISTNYGYTF. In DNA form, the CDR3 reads TGTGCCAGCAGCCTATATATAAGCACTAACTATGGCTACACCTTC.

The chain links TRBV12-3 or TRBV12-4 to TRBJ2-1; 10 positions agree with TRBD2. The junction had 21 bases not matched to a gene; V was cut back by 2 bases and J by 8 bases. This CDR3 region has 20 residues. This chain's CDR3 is CASSLTAFVVAGGLIDEQFF. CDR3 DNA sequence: TGTGCCAGCAGTTTAACCGCGTTTGTAGTAGCGGGGGGCCTTATAGATGAGCAGTTCTTC.

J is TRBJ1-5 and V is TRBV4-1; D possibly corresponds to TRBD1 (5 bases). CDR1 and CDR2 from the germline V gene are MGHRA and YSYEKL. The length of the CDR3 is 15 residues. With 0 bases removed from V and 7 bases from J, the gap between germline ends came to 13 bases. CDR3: CASSQDQVGVQPQHF. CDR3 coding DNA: TGCGCCAGCAGCCAAGACCAGGTGGGGGTCCAGCCCCAGCATTTT.

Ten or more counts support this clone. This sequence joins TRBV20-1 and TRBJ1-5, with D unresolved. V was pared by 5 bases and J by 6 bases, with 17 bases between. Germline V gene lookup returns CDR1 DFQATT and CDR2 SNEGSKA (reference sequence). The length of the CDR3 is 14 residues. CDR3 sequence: CSAVTQLTRQPQHF. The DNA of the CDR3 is TGCAGTGCTGTGACACAGTTAACACGTCAGCCCCAGCATTTT.

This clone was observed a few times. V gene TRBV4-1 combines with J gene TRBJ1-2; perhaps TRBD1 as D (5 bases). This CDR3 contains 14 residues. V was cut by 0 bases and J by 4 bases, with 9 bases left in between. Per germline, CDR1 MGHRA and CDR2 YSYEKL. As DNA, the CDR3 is TGCGCCAGCAGCCAAGATAACGGGGCCTATGGCTACACCTTC. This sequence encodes CASSQDNGAYGYTF.

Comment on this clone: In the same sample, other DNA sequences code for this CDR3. In DNA form, the CDR3 reads TGCGCCAGCAGCTTGGGTCAGGGGGGGTACGAGCAGTACTTC. Protein sequence: CASSLGQGGYEQYF. V usage is TRBV5-1 and J usage is TRBJ2-7; D possibly matches TRBD1 or TRBD2 (7 bases each). Germline CDR1 reads SGHRS; CDR2 reads YFSETQ. Trimming shortened V by 0 bases and J by 4 bases, and 11 bases separated the two germline ends. The CDR3 totals 14 residues.